These T cell receptor beta chains were read from a single sample in a study of control samples from healthy donors and cancer patients. TCRdb keeps only in-frame clones here, not all; method: immunoSEQ multiplex PCR. The repertoire includes hundreds of thousands of clones, around 90% of them detected once, and approximately 6.3% sits in the top ten. The sample was PBMCs. The receptors come from a man aged 35 to 55 with head and neck cancer. CDR3s include the opening cysteine and the closing phenylalanine or tryptophan. Fields, in order: V gene, clone size, J gene, D gene, CDR3 protein, CDR3 DNA. The D gene is left open where the match is weak. Size tells how often a clone was seen (once, few, many) or the class of an expanded clone, and some rows leave it out.

>TRBV6-2/TRBV6-3|-|TRBJ1-1|-
CASSYSQGRAFF
TGTGCCAGCAGTTACTCGCAGGGAAGGGCTTTCTTT
>TRBV6-5|-|TRBJ1-5|-
CAIGNQPQHF
TGTGCCATTGGGAATCAGCCCCAGCATTTT
>TRBV30|-|TRBJ1-6|-
CAWSVQVIYNSPLHF
TGTGCCTGGAGTGTTCAGGTAATCTATAATTCACCCCTCCACTTT
>TRBV3-1/TRBV3-2|-|TRBJ1-2|-
CASSQDGATAYGYTF
TGTGCCAGCAGCCAAGACGGGGCCACGGCCTATGGCTACACCTTC
>TRBV24-1|-|TRBJ1-2|TRBD1
CATSDSQGASGYTF
TGTGCCACCAGTGATTCACAGGGGGCCAGCGGCTACACCTTC
>TRBV24-1|few|TRBJ2-2|TRBD1
CATSDRTGAHTGELFF
TGTGCCACCAGTGACCGGACAGGGGCCCACACCGGGGAGCTGTTTTTT
>TRBV6-1|once|TRBJ2-1|TRBD2
CASSERPLGSGNYNEQFF
TGTGCCAGCAGTGAACGGCCCCTGGGTAGCGGGAATTACAATGAGCAGTTCTTC
>TRBV2|-|TRBJ1-2|TRBD1
CASNEGAQGGYTF
TGTGCCAGCAATGAGGGGGCCCAAGGTGGCTACACCTTC
>TRBV4-1|-|TRBJ2-5|-
CASSQGPRPRGETQYF
TGCGCCAGCAGCCAAGGCCCGCGACCGAGGGGCGAGACCCAGTACTTC
>TRBV3-1/TRBV3-2|-|TRBJ2-2|-
CASKERGTLGSGELFF
TGTGCCAGCAAGGAGAGGGGGACACTCGGCTCTGGGGAGCTGTTTTTT
>TRBV5-1|-|TRBJ1-3|TRBD1
CASSRGAGTDSGNTIYF
TGCGCCAGCAGCAGGGGTGCCGGGACAGACTCTGGAAACACCATATATTTT
>TRBV28|once|TRBJ2-5|TRBD1
CASRTGGQETQYF
TGTGCCAGCAGGACAGGGGGACAAGAGACCCAGTACTTC
>TRBV11-3|-|TRBJ2-5|-
CASSLGPQGGVETQYF
TGTGCCAGCAGCTTAGGACCCCAGGGTGGGGTGGAGACCCAGTACTTC
>TRBV6-5|-|TRBJ1-2|-
CASRTSIEARYGYTF
TGTGCCAGCAGGACCTCCATCGAGGCACGGTATGGCTACACCTTC
>TRBV18|-|TRBJ2-2|TRBD1
CASSPTGQGFSGELFF
TGTGCCAGCTCACCAACGGGACAGGGATTTTCCGGGGAGCTGTTTTTT
>TRBV7-2|once|TRBJ1-4|TRBD1
CASSSRAGQVNEKLFF
TGTGCCAGCAGCTCCCGGGCGGGACAGGTTAATGAAAAACTGTTTTTT
>TRBV7-9|-|TRBJ1-3|TRBD1
CASSPQGVRTGNTIYF
TGTGCCAGCAGCCCCCAGGGGGTGAGAACTGGAAACACCATATATTTT
>TRBV19|few|TRBJ1-6|-
CASSQNSGDSTPLHF
TGTGCCAGTAGCCAAAACTCAGGGGACTCGACACCCCTCCACTTT
>TRBV18|-|TRBJ2-3|TRBD2
CASSPQTSGGPLSTDTQYF
TGTGCCAGCTCACCTCAGACTAGCGGGGGGCCTCTTAGCACAGATACGCAGTATTTT
>TRBV4-1|-|TRBJ1-2|TRBD1
CASSQGYRGEGYTF
TGCGCCAGCAGCCAAGGGTACAGGGGGGAAGGCTACACCTTC
>TRBV7-3|-|TRBJ2-2|-
CASSPGMNTGELFF
TGTGCCAGCAGCCCGGGAATGAACACCGGGGAGCTGTTTTTT
>TRBV4-3|-|TRBJ1-4|-
CASSQALQGVKELFF
TGCGCCAGCAGCCAAGCTCTACAGGGAGTGAAGGAACTGTTTTTT
>TRBV7-2|-|TRBJ2-6|TRBD1
CASRPTGFGANVLTF
TGTGCCAGCAGGCCGACAGGGTTTGGGGCCAACGTCCTGACTTTC
>TRBV7-2|-|TRBJ1-2|-
CASILGGANYGYTF
TGTGCCAGTATCCTGGGGGGGGCTAACTATGGCTACACCTTC
>TRBV7-3|-|TRBJ2-5|-
CASSLRGAGLTETQYF
TGTGCCAGCAGCTTGCGGGGCGCAGGGTTGACAGAGACCCAGTACTTC
>TRBV6-5|-|TRBJ2-7|TRBD2
CASSYFREGQYEQYF
TGTGCCAGCAGTTACTTCCGGGAGGGCCAGTACGAGCAGTACTTC
>TRBV30|-|TRBJ2-7|-
CAWSVSGPYEQYF
TGTGCCTGGAGTGTTTCTGGCCCCTACGAGCAGTACTTC
>TRBV27|-|TRBJ2-5|TRBD2
CASSPRLGTWGGRQETQYF
TGTGCCAGCAGTCCACGCTTGGGCACCTGGGGGGGGAGGCAAGAGACCCAGTACTTC
>TRBV19|-|TRBJ2-1|TRBD2
CASSIPPAASGTSYNEQFF
TGTGCCAGTAGTATACCCCCTGCGGCTAGCGGGACCTCCTACAATGAGCAGTTCTTC
>TRBV13|-|TRBJ1-1|-
CASSYATGTRVGRAFF
TGTGCCAGCAGCTACGCTACCGGGACAAGGGTGGGAAGGGCTTTCTTT
>TRBV5-4|-|TRBJ1-1|TRBD1
CASSSLPQGVDTEAFF
TGTGCCAGCAGCTCCCTCCCCCAGGGGGTCGACACTGAAGCTTTCTTT
>TRBV19|-|TRBJ2-7|-
CASSIAFVGRGITTYEQYF
TGTGCCAGTAGTATCGCTTTCGTTGGCCGGGGGATAACAACCTACGAGCAGTACTTC
>TRBV5-1|-|TRBJ2-7|TRBD2
CASSFGASGVSYEQYF
TGCGCCAGCAGCTTTGGTGCTAGCGGGGTCTCCTACGAGCAGTACTTC
>TRBV19|-|TRBJ2-5|TRBD2
CASSSRLAGAQETQYF
TGTGCCAGTAGTTCCAGACTAGCGGGCGCCCAAGAGACCCAGTACTTC
>TRBV6-5|-|TRBJ2-5|-
CASTRQGETQYF
TGTGCCAGCACCCGACAAGGGGAGACCCAGTACTTC
>TRBV19|-|TRBJ2-7|-
CASSQGWQGNEQYF
TGTGCCAGTAGTCAAGGTTGGCAGGGAAACGAGCAGTACTTC
>TRBV12-3/TRBV12-4|few|TRBJ2-7|TRBD1
CASSRTGYYEQYF
TGTGCCAGCAGCAGGACAGGGTATTACGAGCAGTACTTC
>TRBV7-2|-|TRBJ2-3|-
CASSSVRGSTDTQYF
TGTGCCAGCAGCTCGGTGCGCGGTAGCACAGATACGCAGTATTTT
>TRBV15|-|TRBJ2-5|-
CATSRELTEETQYF
TGTGCCACCAGCAGAGAATTAACAGAAGAGACCCAGTACTTC
>TRBV5-6|-|TRBJ2-5|TRBD1
CASSLVGQGEFQETQYF
TGTGCCAGCAGCTTGGTGGGACAGGGGGAATTCCAAGAGACCCAGTACTTC